The next 16 T cell receptor beta chains were all read from a single sample in a study of T cells in Graves' hyperthyroidism and ophthalmopathy. RNA transcripts were the template for amplifying TCR beta CDR3 regions. Initially, a first-round RT-PCR of the TCR CDR3 employed the HTBI primer set. TCRdb reanalysed the multiplex PCR reads using MiXCR and keeps one entry per CDR3 protein. The repertoire holds some 270,000 distinct CDR3 sequences, 13% seen once, with about 8% in the top ten. Sequencing was performed on blood. These receptors all come from a woman aged 25 to 39 with Graves' hyperthyroidism that later progressed to Graves' ophthalmopathy.

This clonotype was seen a few times. The gene calls are TRBV7-8 and TRBJ2-1; the D call may be TRBD1 or TRBD2 (5 bases each). V was clipped by 6 bases and J by 0 bases, with 18 bases between them. The CDR3 runs 17 residues. CDR1 SGHVS and CDR2 FQNEAQ come from the germline V gene. The CDR3 region has the DNA TGTGCCAGCAGGTCGGGGCGGGCGGGTTTCTCCTACAATGAGCAGTTCTTC. Translating it yields CASRSGRAGFSYNEQFF.

The rearrangement uses TRBV24-1 and TRBJ2-2; 8 positions match TRBD1. Germline CDR1 and CDR2: KGHDR and SFDVKD. The CDR3 is 18 residues long. V was clipped by 7 bases and J by 4 bases; unmatched bases: 16. CDR3: CATRGEPGGGGITGELFF. In DNA form, the CDR3 reads TGTGCCACCAGAGGCGAACCAGGGGGCGGAGGAATCACCGGGGAGCTGTTTTTT.

This clonotype was detected a few times. The CDR3 is CASSSSDIFNTEAFF. In nucleotides, the CDR3 is TGTGCCAGCAGCTCCTCCGACATTTTCAACACTGAAGCTTTCTTT. The V gene is TRBV28, the J gene TRBJ1-1; D gene unclear. Germline-derived CDR1 and CDR2 are MDHEN and SYDVKM. The CDR3 consists of 15 residues. V shed 6 bases and J shed 2 bases, with 16 bases lying between them.

The table lists this clonotype with many counts. The chain couples TRBV30 to TRBJ1-1; TRBD1 matches at 7 bases. The CDR3 extends over 19 amino acids. V lost 0 bases and J lost 1; bases outside the gene matches: 17. Germline-derived CDR1 and CDR2 are GTSNPN and SVGIG (reference sequence). The CDR3 reads CAWSVRVKGGPPTNTEAFF. The DNA for the CDR3 is TGTGCCTGGAGTGTTAGAGTGAAAGGGGGCCCACCGACGAACACTGAAGCTTTCTTT.

This clonotype was detected many times. The chain employs TRBV28 and TRBJ2-3; 9 bases fit TRBD1. The CDR3 sequence is 14 residues long. The germline CDR1 and CDR2 sequences are MDHEN and SYDVKM. V dropped 5 bases and J dropped 6; count of bases not matched to a gene: 6. CDR3 coding DNA: TGTGCCAGCAGTAAAGGGACAGGGATGGATACGCAGTATTTT. This sequence encodes CASSKGTGMDTQYF.

This clonotype showed up many times. The chain carries TRBV7-2 and TRBJ2-7, with 8 positions matching TRBD1. Trimming cost V 5 bases and J 3 bases; bases outside gene matches: 12. The CDR3 is made up of 16 amino acids. Germline-derived CDR1 and CDR2 are SGHTA and FQGNSA. CDR3 nucleotides: TGTGCCAGCAGCCCCTCGAGGACAGGGAGGATCTACGAGCAGTACTTC. It codes for CASSPSRTGRIYEQYF. The entire variable domain, with the rest obtained from reference TRBV7-2 and TRBJ2-7, is as follows: GAGVSQSPSNKVTEKGKDVELRCDPISGHTALYWYRQSLGQGLEFLIYFQGNSAPDKSGLPSDRFSAERTGGSVSTLTIQRTQQEDSAVYLCASSPSRTGRIYEQYFGPGTRLTVT.

There are many counts of this clonotype. The rearrangement uses TRBV6-2 or TRBV6-3 and TRBJ1-5, with 9 bases lining up with TRBD1. The CDR3 runs 16 residues. The germline gives CDR1 MNHEY, CDR2 SVGEGT. Trimming removed 6 bases from V and 5 bases from J; junction bases left unmatched: 11. Here the CDR3 DNA reads TGTGCCAGCAGCTCCGGACAGGGGAGGTATCATCAGCCCCAGCATTTT. Amino acids: CASSSGQGRYHQPQHF.

Ten or more counts support this clonotype. J is TRBJ2-7 and V is TRBV7-2; D call uncertain. Germline loops: CDR1 SGHTA, CDR2 FQGNSA. The CDR3 has 11 residues. V was shortened by 2 bases and J by 6 bases, with 5 bases between the two germline ends. CDR3 loop: CASSLNGEQYF. Here the CDR3 DNA reads TGTGCCAGCAGCTTAAATGGCGAGCAGTACTTC.

With regard to this clonotype: A much larger clone is a single base away; this may be a read error. This chain links TRBV6-1 with TRBJ2-3; D is perhaps TRBD1 (5 bases). This CDR3 is built from 12 residues. CDR1 is MNHNS, CDR2 SASEGT, per germline. CDR3 sequence (DNA): TGTACCAGCAGGGCGAGCACAGATACGCAGTATTTT. This gives the protein CTSRASTDTQYF.

This clonotype was seen many times. The chain has TRBV28 and TRBJ2-7; 10 bases are a match to TRBD2. In germline, CDR1 is MDHEN, CDR2 SYDVKM. V lost 5 bases to trimming and J lost 3 bases; unmatched junction nucleotides: 7. The CDR3 length is 15 residues. The CDR3 here is CASSRSGRAIYEQYF. In nucleotides, the CDR3 is TGTGCCAGCAGTCGCAGCGGGAGGGCCATCTACGAGCAGTACTTC. Full variable domain (rest looked up from reference TRBV28 and TRBJ2-7): DVKVTQSSRYLVKRTGEKVFLECVQDMDHENMFWYRQDPGLGLRLIYFSYDVKMKEKGDIPEGYSVSREKKERFSLILESASTNQTSMYLCASSRSGRAIYEQYFGPGTRLTVT.

This clonotype showed up many times. The chain has TRBV2 and TRBJ1-2; no reliable D call. Germline CDR1 SNHLY, CDR2 FYNNEI. Deletions cut 1 base from V and 6 bases from J, with 12 bases between. CDR3 size: 14 residues. CDR3 loop: CASSEDLGPHGYTF. The CDR3 DNA reads as TGTGCCAGCAGTGAAGATCTTGGACCCCATGGCTACACCTTC.

The J gene is TRBJ2-1, the V gene TRBV24-1; possible D gene TRBD2, 5 bases. Trimming left V 4 bases short and J 8 bases short, with 17 bases between. CDR1 and CDR2 from the germline V gene are KGHDR and SFDVKD. The CDR3 is 15 amino acids. DNA for the CDR3: TGTGCCACCAGTGACCCGTTGGACTCGCTGGATGAGCAGTTCTTC. Its translation: CATSDPLDSLDEQFF.

This clonotype has only a few counts. V and J are TRBV28 and TRBJ2-2; D may be TRBD2 (6 bases). This CDR3 region has 17 residues. In germline, CDR1 is MDHEN, CDR2 SYDVKM. Trimming took 5 bases from V and 2 from J, leaving 18 bases between them. This CDR3 reads CASSLLAAYQNTGELFF. CDR3 sequence (DNA): TGTGCCAGCAGTCTATTAGCGGCTTACCAAAACACCGGGGAGCTGTTTTTT. Looking up the rest from reference TRBV28 and TRBJ2-2 gives the full variable domain: DVKVTQSSRYLVKRTGEKVFLECVQDMDHENMFWYRQDPGLGLRLIYFSYDVKMKEKGDIPEGYSVSREKKERFSLILESASTNQTSMYLCASSLLAAYQNTGELFFGEGSRLTVL.

This clonotype was recorded many times. The rearrangement links TRBV11-2 to TRBJ2-1; 11 bases map to TRBD2. The length of the CDR3 is 16 residues. Trimming at V came to 1 base and at J to 8 bases, leaving 7 bases not matched to a gene. Looked up from germline, CDR1 is SGHAT and CDR2 is FQNNGV. CDR3 DNA: TGTGCCAGCAGCTTAGGGCTAGCGGGAGGAATTTATGAGCAGTTCTTC. Its protein is CASSLGLAGGIYEQFF.

The V and J genes are TRBV5-6 and TRBJ1-1, with D possibly TRBD1 on 5 matching bases. Germline values: CDR1 SGHDT, CDR2 YYEEEE. The CDR3 extends over 13 amino acids. Trimming removed 0 bases at V and 11 bases at J, with 14 bases between. CDR3 sequence reads: CASSLEKGLGAFF. CDR3 in DNA: TGTGCCAGCAGCTTGGAGAAGGGGTTGGGGGCTTTCTTT.

This clonotype was seen more than once but under ten times. The rearrangement links TRBV24-1 to TRBJ2-7; 9 bases agree with TRBD1. From germline, CDR1 is KGHDR and CDR2 SFDVKD. This CDR3 comprises 16 residues. Germline trimming cut 2 bases from V and 2 bases from J; bases unmatched to any gene: 6. CDR3 sequence: CATSDSRDRDPYEQYF. The CDR3 DNA reads as TGTGCCACCAGTGATTCCCGGGACAGGGATCCCTACGAGCAGTACTTC.